The rows below give T cell receptor beta chains drawn from one sample of a study of T-cell reconstitution after alpha-beta-depleted transplantation in children. Each CDR3 protein gets one entry after TCRdb re-called the PCR reads with MiXCR. The sample holds hundreds of thousands of distinct CDR3 sequences, about 24% seen once. The material sequenced was PBMCs, mostly from graft donor cells, taken 360 days after TCRalphabeta/CD19-depleted stem cell transplant. The receptors originated from a female patient under 10 years old who had a stem cell transplant for congenital amegakaryocytic thrombocytopenia, so the T cells may come from the graft donor. Each CDR3 is given with its conserved first and last residue. D genes are given only for firm matches. Part of the rows lack a size; the others show once, few, many or a class for expanded clones.

clone_size j_call v_call d_call cdr3_aa cdr3_nt
. TRBJ2-7 TRBV20-1 . CSASLTLSYEQYF TGCAGTGCTAGCCTGACTCTATCCTACGAGCAGTACTTC
many TRBJ2-3 TRBV4-2 . CASSQGDTQYF TGTGCCAGCAGCCAAGGAGATACGCAGTATTTT
few TRBJ1-1 TRBV28 . CASSVHSPTEAFF TGTGCCAGCAGTGTTCACAGCCCCACTGAAGCTTTCTTT
. TRBJ1-5 TRBV19 TRBD1 CASSIRDRASNQPQHF TGTGCCAGTAGTATCCGGGACAGGGCAAGCAATCAGCCCCAGCATTTT
. TRBJ2-5 TRBV20-1 . CSAWDSGGRDTQYF TGCAGTGCTTGGGACTCGGGGGGCCGAGATACCCAGTACTTC
. TRBJ2-7 TRBV12-3/TRBV12-4 TRBD1 CASSLDRGISYEQYF TGTGCCAGCAGTTTAGACAGGGGGATCTCCTACGAGCAGTACTTC
. TRBJ2-7 TRBV18 TRBD2 CASSPTQGGTYEQYF TGTGCCAGCTCACCAACGCAGGGAGGGACCTACGAGCAGTACTTC
. TRBJ2-7 TRBV28 . CASSFLGSDEQYF TGTGCCAGCAGTTTCTTAGGGAGCGACGAGCAGTACTTC
once TRBJ2-1 TRBV5-6 TRBD1 CASLRGQGYNEQFF TGTGCCAGTTTACGTGGACAGGGCTACAATGAGCAGTTCTTC
few TRBJ2-7 TRBV5-1 TRBD1 CASSLEGQGTYEQYF TGCGCCAGCAGCTTGGAGGGACAGGGAACCTACGAGCAGTACTTC
few TRBJ2-1 TRBV6-1 . CAAGLVMSNEQFF TGTGCCGCGGGGCTAGTAATGTCGAATGAGCAGTTCTTC
. TRBJ2-1 TRBV5-5 TRBD1 CASSAKDRAVHHEQFF TGTGCCAGCAGCGCTAAGGACAGGGCGGTTCACCATGAGCAGTTCTTC
. TRBJ2-1 TRBV6-2/TRBV6-3 . CASSSLVGGEQFF TGTGCCAGCAGTTCTCTAGTGGGTGGTGAGCAGTTCTTC
. TRBJ2-7 TRBV12-3/TRBV12-4 . CASSFSLAGSVAYEQYF TGTGCCAGCAGTTTTTCTCTGGCGGGAAGTGTAGCCTACGAGCAGTACTTC
few TRBJ2-1 TRBV7-8 . CASSMLGGTLNEQFF TGTGCCAGCAGCATGTTAGGGGGGACCCTCAATGAGCAGTTCTTC
few TRBJ1-6 TRBV20-1 TRBD1 CSARGTGRSPLHF TGCAGTGCTAGAGGGACAGGACGTTCACCCCTCCACTTT
. TRBJ2-1 TRBV9 TRBD2 CASSGKGLDSYNEQFF TGTGCCAGCAGCGGGAAGGGACTAGACTCCTACAATGAGCAGTTCTTC
once TRBJ2-5 TRBV24-1 . CATSDSSRGIDQETQYF TGTGCCACCAGTGATTCCTCTAGAGGGATAGACCAAGAGACCCAGTACTTC
. TRBJ1-1 TRBV20-1 . CSARGQGGGTEAFF TGCAGTGCTAGAGGTCAGGGCGGAGGCACTGAAGCTTTCTTT
few TRBJ2-5 TRBV29-1 . CSVARLTKETQYF TGCAGCGTTGCGAGACTAACAAAAGAGACCCAGTACTTC
few TRBJ2-3 TRBV10-3 . CAIRAATTDTQYF TGTGCCATCAGGGCAGCGACCACAGATACGCAGTATTTT
. TRBJ1-3 TRBV12-3/TRBV12-4 . CASLGPSGNTIYF TGTGCCAGCCTCGGCCCCTCTGGAAACACCATATATTTT
. TRBJ2-1 TRBV18 . CASSPPPRGIGWNEQFF TGTGCCAGCTCACCACCTCCCAGGGGCATAGGTTGGAATGAGCAGTTCTTC
. TRBJ2-7 TRBV9 . CASSVEPGTYEQYF TGTGCCAGCAGCGTAGAGCCGGGGACCTACGAGCAGTACTTC
. TRBJ2-7 TRBV20-1 . CSARPSVYEQYF TGCAGTGCTAGACCCAGCGTGTACGAGCAGTACTTC
. TRBJ1-5 TRBV20-1 . CSAGRSNQPQHF TGCAGTGCTGGACGTAGCAATCAGCCCCAGCATTTT
. TRBJ2-5 TRBV4-1 TRBD2 CASSPPSGPFGTQYF TGCGCCAGCAGCCCCCCTAGCGGGCCATTCGGGACCCAGTACTTC
. TRBJ2-3 TRBV30 . CAWKEGVSLTDTQYF TGTGCCTGGAAGGAGGGAGTGAGTTTGACAGATACGCAGTATTTT
. TRBJ2-7 TRBV4-1 . CASSPETPRSGYEQYF TGCGCCAGCAGCCCAGAGACACCCCGATCAGGATACGAGCAGTACTTC
. TRBJ2-1 TRBV7-2 . CASSFSYPANEQFF TGTGCCAGCAGCTTCTCTTACCCAGCGAATGAGCAGTTCTTC
few TRBJ2-2 TRBV10-3 TRBD1 CAIRRQGDGAGELFF TGTGCCATCAGGCGACAGGGTGATGGCGCCGGGGAGCTGTTTTTT